The 3 T cell receptor beta chains reported below all come from one sample, sequenced in a study of beta chain features in type 1 diabetes. What was sequenced were expressed TCRB transcripts, since all of the isolated RNA had been reverse transcribed. Some clones are missing from TCRdb's copy, which holds only in-frame ones; the method was immunoSEQ multiplex PCR. The repertoire holds hundreds of thousands of clones, with about 14% as singletons. Sequencing input: naive CD4+ T cells from blood. These receptors came from a man aged 18 to 30 in good health.

The V and J genes are TRBV5-1 and TRBJ2-1; TRBD2 agrees at 7 bases. CDR1 is SGHRS, CDR2 YFSETQ, per germline. The CDR3 sequence is 16 residues long. J gave up 4 bases and V 3 bases, and 10 bases lay outside the gene matches. The CDR3 here is CASSSPRGGSYNEQFF. Here the CDR3 DNA reads TGCGCCAGCAGCTCTCCCCGGGGAGGGTCTTACAATGAGCAGTTCTTC.

This rearrangement joins TRBV7-9 to TRBJ1-1; 10 nucleotides match TRBD1. Germline trimming cut 0 bases from V and 7 bases from J; bases unmatched to any gene: 2. The CDR3 extends over 14 amino acids. Germline V lookup: CDR1 SEHNR, CDR2 FQNEAQ (reference sequence). The CDR3 DNA reads as TGTGCCAGCAGCTTAGCTGGACAGGGGGTTGAAGCTTTCTTT. It yields the protein CASSLAGQGVEAFF.

This clone was counted between two and nine times. The V gene is TRBV30, the J gene TRBJ1-2, with 8 positions matching TRBD1. The CDR3 runs 16 residues. The V gene end was trimmed by 2 bases and the J gene end by 4 bases; junction bases not matched to a gene: 12. Germline V gene sequence: CDR1 GTSNPN, CDR2 SVGIG (reference sequence). CDR3 loop: CAWSTQLQGAAYGYTF. DNA of the CDR3: TGTGCCTGGAGTACCCAGCTGCAGGGGGCGGCCTATGGCTACACCTTC.